The present T cell receptor beta chain was sequenced within a study of CD8 T cells in ankylosing spondylitis (dated by TCRdb to 2016 to 2017). Looking at the study overall: T cell receptor beta repertoires were profiled in healthy donors and ankylosing spondylitis patients so that disease-linked TCR variants could be found. The whole study cohort included over a hundred healthy donors and 20 to 30 ankylosing spondylitis patients. Samples of peripheral blood were taken, and for ankylosing spondylitis patients, synovial fluid was collected as well.

The data were produced on an Illumina HiSeq 2500. Quantitative 5'-RACE with molecular barcodes was the method used to prepare the TCR beta libraries. In the authors' own workflow: A new computational method, built on a probabilistic model of VDJ rearrangement, was used to identify disease-linked TCR variants. Using fastp trimming at Q25 and MiXCR clonotype assembly, TCRdb reanalyzed the public sequencing data and kept in-frame beta chains. Rows with a matching CDR3 protein are joined into one entry that keeps the most common DNA and genes. The V and J calls and clone size are TCRdb's, not the authors'. The sample yields over 600,000 distinct CDR3 sequences; around 20% were counted once. The ten top clones hold 15% to 20% of the sample. CDR1 is given as DFQATT and CDR2 as SNEGSKA, both from the germline V gene (reference sequence). Taken from cysteine to phenylalanine, the CDR3 has 13 residues. Only the CDR3 DNA is retained, 39 bases long and in frame from the first base. V drops 7 bases and J drops 5 bases, leaving 17 bases in between.

Study-wide findings and limitations: According to the report, matched synovial fluid samples from ankylosing spondylitis patients were significantly enriched for the disease-linked clones. Some of the motif variants had been reported before in the synovial fluid and blood of reactive arthritis patients, a finding that suggests common disease-initiation mechanisms. A CD8+ phenotype was shown by the disease-linked clones, which were found at relatively low frequencies in peripheral blood. Blood from ankylosing spondylitis patients appeared to be characterized by a TCR beta motif made up of about 8 highly homologous amino acid variants.

Notes on this clonotype: Its antigen is still unknown. Qualities for individual bases were not recorded, and no much larger clone is one base off.

The chain couples TRBV20-1 to TRBJ1-2; the D region possibly corresponds to TRBD1 (6 bases align). This clonotype was sampled from a male donor with ankylosing spondylitis. Sample: blood, either unsorted or a sorted T cell fraction (not recorded which). The nucleotide sequence is TGCAGTGTCCTTGGGGGGGCGGGTTATGGCTACACCTTC. This translates into CSVLGGAGYGYTF.